Listed below are T cell receptor beta chains from one sample, sequenced in a study of response to subunit inactivated influenza vaccine. TCRdb reprocessed the RT-PCR reads via MiXCR and lists one record per CDR3 protein. The sample includes 550,000 to 650,000 distinct CDR3 sequences, 10% to 15% of them seen just once. The sequencing used PBMCs from blood, collected on the day of vaccination. These receptor sequences come from a man between 50 and 59 years old who received an inactivated influenza vaccine. The CDR3 runs from the conserved cysteine through the conserved F or W. The D gene is left open where the match is weak. Size is omitted from some rows. Given values are once, few, many or a class for expanded clones.

many	TRBJ1-2	NA	TRBV3-1	CASSQGTARYTF	TGTGCCAGCAGCCAAGGGACCGCCCGATACACCTTC
NA	TRBJ2-1	TRBD2	TRBV7-3	CASGLAGGPYNEQFF	TGTGCCTCAGGACTAGCGGGAGGGCCCTACAATGAGCAGTTCTTC
NA	TRBJ2-1	NA	TRBV28	CASTLGLTSPYNEQFF	TGTGCCAGCACTCTTGGATTGACTAGTCCCTACAATGAGCAGTTCTTC
NA	TRBJ1-2	TRBD1	TRBV7-2	CASSLWDSPNGYTF	TGTGCCAGCAGCTTATGGGACAGCCCCAATGGCTACACCTTC
many	TRBJ1-5	TRBD1	TRBV4-1	CASSQGGGGANNQPQHF	TGCGCCAGCAGCCAAGGGGGAGGGGGCGCAAACAATCAGCCCCAGCATTTT
many	TRBJ2-1	NA	TRBV30	CAWGYYNEQFF	TGTGCCTGGGGTTACTACAATGAGCAGTTCTTC
NA	TRBJ2-3	NA	TRBV9	CASSPLFGVSSTDTQYF	TGTGCCAGCAGCCCCCTGTTTGGAGTCTCTAGCACAGATACGCAGTATTTT
many	TRBJ2-4	NA	TRBV7-2	CASSLRGGYRYF	TGTGCCAGCAGCTTAAGGGGGGGGTATCGATACTTC
few	TRBJ1-2	NA	TRBV6-2/TRBV6-3	CASSYARNLYGYTF	TGTGCCAGCAGTTACGCGCGAAATCTCTATGGCTACACCTTC
NA	TRBJ1-5	TRBD1	TRBV12-3/TRBV12-4	CASSFHRGSNQPQHF	TGTGCCAGCAGTTTCCACAGGGGAAGCAATCAGCCCCAGCATTTT
NA	TRBJ2-1	NA	TRBV28	CASSLEFDRGNEQFF	TGTGCCAGCAGTTTAGAATTTGATAGGGGGAATGAGCAGTTCTTC
NA	TRBJ2-7	TRBD2	TRBV5-1	CASSLDGLAGAAYEQYF	TGCGCCAGCAGCTTGGACGGACTAGCGGGGGCCGCCTACGAGCAGTACTTC
NA	TRBJ2-1	TRBD2	TRBV20-1	CSARGGTSAIAPYNEQFF	TGCAGTGCTAGGGGCGGGACTAGCGCTATTGCCCCCTACAATGAGCAGTTCTTC
NA	TRBJ2-7	NA	TRBV25-1	CASSEGTPRREQYF	TGTGCCAGCAGTGAAGGCACCCCTAGAAGGGAGCAGTACTTC
NA	TRBJ2-7	TRBD2	TRBV27	CASSGRWGGYEQYF	TGTGCCAGCAGTGGACGCTGGGGAGGGTACGAGCAGTACTTC
NA	TRBJ2-1	TRBD2	TRBV20-1	CSALGTSGRVDEQFF	TGCAGTGCTTTAGGGACTAGCGGGAGGGTGGATGAGCAGTTCTTC
NA	TRBJ2-5	NA	TRBV27	CASSPSLRAGTQYF	TGTGCCAGCAGTCCGTCTTTGAGGGCTGGCACCCAGTACTTC
NA	TRBJ2-5	NA	TRBV20-1	CSAALGPRRETQYF	TGCAGTGCCGCATTGGGACCCCGACGAGAGACCCAGTACTTC
NA	TRBJ2-5	NA	TRBV25-1	CASSETVAPGETQYF	TGTGCCAGCAGTGAAACGGTGGCACCGGGGGAGACCCAGTACTTC
few	TRBJ2-3	NA	TRBV11-3	CASSRDGYSTDTQYF	TGTGCCAGCAGCAGGGACGGTTACAGCACAGATACGCAGTATTTT
many	TRBJ2-7	TRBD1	TRBV7-2	CASSFRGQGVHEQYF	TGTGCCAGCAGCTTCCGCGGACAGGGGGTTCACGAGCAGTACTTC
NA	TRBJ2-1	TRBD2	TRBV11-2	CASTSPRDSGRGSYNEQFF	TGTGCCAGCACCTCCCCTCGGGATAGCGGGAGGGGGTCCTACAATGAGCAGTTCTTC
few	TRBJ2-5	NA	TRBV30	CAWSVSRGRGTQYF	TGTGCCTGGAGTGTGTCTAGGGGCAGGGGGACCCAGTACTTC
many	TRBJ2-7	NA	TRBV19	CASSSEYEQYF	TGTGCCAGTAGTTCGGAGTACGAGCAGTACTTC
few	TRBJ2-1	TRBD2	TRBV11-2	CASSRQWRGGLIYDSYNEQFF	TGTGCCAGCAGCCGACAGTGGCGGGGGGGCCTTATCTACGATTCCTACAATGAGCAGTTCTTC
NA	TRBJ2-3	TRBD2	TRBV20-1	CSARVAGGRVLSTDTQYF	TGCAGTGCTAGAGTCGCGGGGGGACGTGTTCTCTCCACAGATACGCAGTATTTT
few	TRBJ1-3	NA	TRBV12-3/TRBV12-4	CAGVKGSSGNTIYF	TGTGCCGGGGTCAAAGGTAGCTCTGGAAACACCATATATTTT
many	TRBJ1-5	NA	TRBV5-6	CASSLYQGSNQPQHF	TGTGCCAGCAGCTTGTATCAGGGTAGCAATCAGCCCCAGCATTTT
NA	TRBJ2-2	TRBD2	TRBV7-2	CASSARAGGRTGELFF	TGTGCCAGCAGCGCGAGAGCGGGGGGGCGGACCGGGGAGCTGTTTTTT
few	TRBJ2-3	NA	TRBV20-1	CSARTGTSTDTQYF	TGCAGTGCTAGAACCGGGACCAGCACAGATACGCAGTATTTT
many	TRBJ2-4	TRBD2	TRBV4-2	CASSQEMTSGAKNIQYF	TGTGCCAGCAGCCAAGAAATGACTAGCGGAGCCAAAAACATTCAGTACTTC
few	TRBJ2-1	TRBD2	TRBV29-1	CSALPFTSGSYNEQFF	TGCAGCGCCCTACCCTTCACTAGCGGGAGTTACAATGAGCAGTTCTTC
NA	TRBJ1-4	NA	TRBV20-1	CSATPGGGGEKLFF	TGCAGTGCTACCCCGGGGGGGGGAGGTGAAAAACTGTTTTTT
few	TRBJ1-1	NA	TRBV18	CASSTLYLGGEAFF	TGTGCCAGCTCAACGCTCTACCTTGGGGGTGAAGCTTTCTTT
many	TRBJ2-2	NA	TRBV28	CASSFAGARTGELFF	TGTGCCAGCAGTTTTGCAGGGGCCCGCACCGGGGAGCTGTTTTTT
NA	TRBJ2-5	NA	TRBV5-1	CASSVSTGIVTQYF	TGCGCCAGCAGCGTGTCTACAGGGATCGTGACCCAGTACTTC
few	TRBJ2-6	NA	TRBV29-1	CSVGQSSGANVLTF	TGCAGCGTTGGACAGAGCTCTGGGGCCAACGTCCTGACTTTC
few	TRBJ2-7	NA	TRBV6-2/TRBV6-3	CASGNPTNSYEQYF	TGTGCCAGCGGAAACCCGACAAACTCCTACGAGCAGTACTTC
few	TRBJ2-7	TRBD2	TRBV12-3/TRBV12-4	CASSLGLELYF	TGTGCCAGCAGTCTCGGACTAGAACTGTACTTC
many	TRBJ2-7	TRBD2	TRBV7-2	CASSFPGGIYEQYF	TGTGCCAGCAGCTTTCCGGGAGGGATATACGAGCAGTACTTC
many	TRBJ2-1	NA	TRBV29-1	CSGQSMWGDEQFF	TGCAGCGGGCAGTCAATGTGGGGGGATGAGCAGTTCTTC
NA	TRBJ2-2	TRBD1	TRBV7-9	CASTQQGPIGGELFF	TGTGCCAGCACCCAACAGGGGCCCATAGGGGGGGAGCTGTTTTTT
many	TRBJ2-1	NA	TRBV5-6	CASSFRLAKPNEQFF	TGTGCCAGCAGCTTCAGGCTAGCGAAACCCAATGAGCAGTTCTTC
few	TRBJ1-5	NA	TRBV6-1	CASAQADGGYQPQHF	TGTGCCAGCGCCCAGGCGGATGGGGGTTATCAGCCCCAGCATTTT